Included here is one T cell receptor beta chain sequence, with context. This sample is part of a study of a mutant IDH1 vaccine in newly diagnosed glioma. TCRdb keeps only in-frame clones here, not all; method: immunoSEQ multiplex PCR. The profile shows 65,000 to 70,000 clones, 65% to 90% of them singletons. Time point of the sample: baseline, week 1 (first vaccination visit). The treatment is: pre-vaccination baseline after standard-of-care therapy. V lost 0 bases to trimming and J lost 0 bases, with 6 bases between them. The germline V gene has CDR1 SGHRS and CDR2 YFSETQ. The CDR3 is 14 amino acids. V and J are TRBV5-1 and TRBJ1-1; D possibly corresponds to TRBD1 (5 bases). Source: PBMCs, taken from a glioma patient treated with radiotherapy, temozolomide or both. This TCR derives from a man aged 30 to 39 with glioma. The CDR3 is CASSLGGLNTEAFF. For the CDR3, the DNA is TGCGCCAGCAGCTTGGGGGGCTTGAACACTGAAGCTTTCTTT. The full variable domain, with the rest looked up from reference TRBV5-1 and TRBJ1-1, is KAGVTQTPRYLIKTRGQQVTLSCSPISGHRSVSWYQQTPGQGLQFLFEYFSETQRNKGNFPGRFSGRQFSNSRSEMNVSTLELGDSALYLCASSLGGLNTEAFFGQGTRLTVV.